Presented here are 27 T cell receptor beta chains from one specimen sequenced in a study of cytomegalovirus exposure and HLA in healthy donors. 13 Jbeta primers and 60 Vbeta primers were used for the PCR. Measured with immunoSEQ multiplex PCR; TCRdb has only the in-frame clones, and not every one. In total, the table holds around 71,000 clones. The source material was PBMCs. These receptors were collected from a woman aged 25 to 45 in good health and CMV-seronegative.

This rearrangement joins TRBV25-1 to TRBJ2-7; a possible D gene is TRBD2 (6 bases). CDR1 and CDR2 (germline): MGHDK, SYGVNS. The CDR3 runs to 13 residues. Trimming cost V 4 bases and J 2 bases, with 9 bases left between them. CDR3 DNA: TGTGCCAGCAGTGGGGACTGGGCCTACGAGCAGTACTTC. This sequence encodes CASSGDWAYEQYF.

The V call is TRBV5-6, the J call TRBJ2-7, with 7 nucleotides matching TRBD2. CDR3 length equals 14 residues. Germline V lookup: CDR1 SGHDT, CDR2 YYEEEE. V was pared by 5 bases and J by 5 bases, with 10 bases of the junction left unmatched. The CDR3 loop is CASRLGGGADEQYF. The CDR3 DNA is TGTGCCAGCAGGCTTGGGGGAGGGGCTGACGAGCAGTACTTC.

The chain is built from TRBV7-9 and TRBJ2-7; unclear D gene. From germline, CDR1 is SEHNR and CDR2 FQNEAQ (reference sequence). The CDR3 runs 11 residues. The germline V and J ends were trimmed by 11 bases and 2 bases, with 10 bases remaining between them. The CDR3 DNA is TGTGCCGCCAGTGGGCCCTACGAGCAGTACTTC. It specifies CAASGPYEQYF.

The chain links TRBV2 to TRBJ1-2, with TRBD1 matching over 8 bases. V shed 4 bases and J 4 bases; nucleotides not matched to a gene: 5. Germline-derived CDR1 and CDR2 are SNHLY and FYNNEI. The CDR3 covers 14 residues. The CDR3 region has the DNA TGTGCCAGCAGTGGGGGGGACAGGACCTATGGCTACACCTTC. Translated, it gives CASSGGDRTYGYTF.

This rearrangement joins TRBV4-1 to TRBJ1-5, with TRBD1 identical over 10 bases. This CDR3 contains 15 residues. The trim removed 4 bases at V and 7 bases at J, leaving 7 bases unmatched. The V gene's germline CDR1 is MGHRA and CDR2 YSYEKL. The CDR3 DNA reads as TGCGCCAGCAGCCCTACGGACAGGGGGAACCAGCCCCAGCATTTT. This encodes CASSPTDRGNQPQHF.

V and J are TRBV18 and TRBJ2-2, with TRBD2 matching 7 bases. Germline V gene data show CDR1 as KGHSH and CDR2 as LQKENI. After removal of 3 bases from V and 7 bases from J, the junction contained 11 bases not matched to a gene. The CDR3 has 16 residues. CDR3 nucleotide sequence: TGTGCCAGCTCACCGGGAGGGGCTGCTTCTTTCGGGGAGCTGTTTTTT. It yields the protein CASSPGGAASFGELFF.

V usage is TRBV15 and J usage is TRBJ1-1, with TRBD1 matching over 7 bases. This CDR3 spans 15 amino acids. CDR1 is LNHNV and CDR2 is YYDKDF in the germline V gene (reference sequence). V was clipped by 3 bases and J by 7 bases; unmatched bases: 11. Here the CDR3 reads CATSSGMTGWFEAFF. DNA of the CDR3: TGTGCCACCAGCAGCGGCATGACAGGGTGGTTTGAAGCTTTCTTT.

The V and J genes are TRBV5-4 and TRBJ1-1; D gene unclear. Germline CDR1 and CDR2: SGHNT and YYREEE (reference sequence). The V end lost 2 bases, the J end lost 6 bases, and 11 bases lay between the germline ends. The CDR3 consists of 13 residues. The CDR3 bases are TGTGCCAGCAGCTTATGGGGAGTCCCTGAAGCTTTCTTT. Amino acid sequence: CASSLWGVPEAFF.

The chain couples TRBV6-5 to TRBJ2-2; weak D call: TRBD2 (5 bases). This CDR3 is 15 amino acids long. The germline gives CDR1 MNHEY, CDR2 SVGAGI. The germline V and J ends were trimmed by 0 bases and 4 bases, with 9 bases remaining between them. CDR3 DNA: TGTGCCAGCAGTTACTCGGGAAGCGGCACCGGGGAGCTGTTTTTT. It encodes CASSYSGSGTGELFF.

The V and J genes are TRBV9 and TRBJ2-5; 7 bases are a match to TRBD2. After removal of 2 bases from V and 0 bases from J, the junction contained 4 bases not matched to a gene. Germline V gene data show CDR1 as SGDLS and CDR2 as YYNGEE. The CDR3 has 15 residues. CDR3 protein: CASSVPGGYQETQYF. Written as DNA, the CDR3 is TGTGCCAGCAGCGTCCCGGGGGGATACCAAGAGACCCAGTACTTC.

The rearrangement links TRBV19 to TRBJ2-3; 9 positions agree with TRBD2. The CDR3 has 15 residues. Germline V CDR1 and CDR2: LNHDA, SQIVND (reference sequence). The J segment lost 3 bases and the V segment lost 2 bases, leaving 3 bases of the junction unmatched. CDR3 nucleotide sequence: TGTGCCAGTAGTATAAGCGGGGGGTTTACAGATACGCAGTATTTT. Protein product: CASSISGGFTDTQYF.

This chain links TRBV6-5 with TRBJ2-7; D might be TRBD1 (5 bases). The V gene's germline CDR1 is MNHEY and CDR2 SVGAGI. Trimming stripped 0 bases from V and 4 bases from J, with 13 bases between. CDR3 length equals 15 residues. CDR3 amino acids: CASSYSIQAQYEQYF. DNA of the CDR3: TGTGCCAGCAGTTACTCTATACAGGCCCAGTACGAGCAGTACTTC.

V is TRBV18 and J is TRBJ1-3; tentative D call: TRBD1 (5 bases). V dropped 5 bases and J dropped 2 bases, with 10 bases sitting between them. This CDR3 has 14 residues. The germline CDR1 and CDR2 sequences are KGHSH and LQKENI. DNA for the CDR3: TGTGCCAGCTCATCCTCGGACACTGGAAACACCATATATTTT. Translation gives CASSSSDTGNTIYF.

This rearrangement joins TRBV18 to TRBJ1-1, with D unclear. Germline V lookup: CDR1 KGHSH, CDR2 LQKENI. The CDR3 is 14 residues long. V lost 8 bases to trimming and J lost 0 bases, with 13 bases between them. CDR3 nucleotide sequence: TGTGCCAGCCAATTAGGGAGGATGAACACTGAAGCTTTCTTT. Its protein product is CASQLGRMNTEAFF.

V usage is TRBV7-3 and J usage is TRBJ2-2; no clear D. The CDR3 length is 12 residues. The V end was cut by 3 bases, the J end by 7 bases, with 6 bases between. The germline CDR1 and CDR2 sequences are SGHTA and FQGTGA. The CDR3 sequence is CASSLGVGELFF. In nucleotides, the CDR3 is TGTGCCAGCAGCTTGGGCGTCGGGGAGCTGTTTTTT.

V and J are TRBV5-4 and TRBJ2-3, with a weak D call TRBD2 (5 bases). V dropped 4 bases and J dropped 9 bases, with 24 bases sitting between them. Germline V gene lookup returns CDR1 SGHNT and CDR2 YYREEE (reference sequence). This CDR3 region has 16 residues. CDR3 protein: CASSQGSLEVVGTQYF. The CDR3 bases are TGTGCCAGCAGCCAAGGGAGTCTGGAAGTGGTAGGCACGCAGTATTTT. Variable domain in full (rest from reference TRBV5-4 and TRBJ2-3): ETGVTQSPTHLIKTRGQQVTLRCSSQSGHNTVSWYQQALGQGPQFIFQYYREEENGRGNFPPRFSGLQFPNYSSELNVNALELDDSALYLCASSQGSLEVVGTQYFGPGTRLTVL.

This chain uses TRBV4-1 with TRBJ2-1; maybe TRBD2 (6 bases). Per the germline V gene, CDR1 is MGHRA and CDR2 is YSYEKL. This CDR3 is 15 amino acids long. Trimming removed 2 bases at V and 0 bases at J, with 8 bases between. CDR3 in amino acids: CASSQFGGSYNEQFF. The CDR3 bases are TGCGCCAGCAGCCAATTCGGGGGCTCCTACAATGAGCAGTTCTTC.

The CDR3 spells CASSQSAAGGYEQYF. The DNA for the CDR3 is TGCGCCAGCAGCCAATCCGCCGCAGGGGGCTACGAGCAGTACTTC. The chain recombines TRBV4-1 with TRBJ2-7; 7 bases align to TRBD1. V was clipped by 2 bases and J by 3 bases; unmatched bases: 7. The germline CDR1 and CDR2 sequences are MGHRA and YSYEKL. The CDR3 has 15 amino acids.

V gene TRBV4-2 combines with J gene TRBJ1-1; D is perhaps TRBD1 (6 bases). Trimming removed 4 bases from V and 7 bases from J, with 13 bases in between. Germline CDR1 is LGHNA and CDR2 is YNFKEQ. This CDR3 comprises 13 residues. CDR3: CASSPTGHFEAFF. The CDR3 DNA sequence: TGTGCCAGCAGCCCGACAGGACATTTTGAAGCTTTCTTT.

Comment on this clone: An end of the junction differs from the germline gene, which may be a read error. The V call is TRBV7-7, the J call TRBJ2-7; 12 bases are a match to TRBD1. The CDR3 sequence is 14 residues long. The germline V gene has CDR1 SSHAT and CDR2 FNYEAQ (reference sequence). The CDR3 sequence is CASSPGTGGSEQYF. The CDR3 DNA reads TGTGCTAGCAGCCCCGGGACAGGGGGCTCCGAGCAGTACTTC.

J is TRBJ2-1 and V is TRBV5-6; possible D gene TRBD2, 5 bases. Germline V gives CDR1 SGHDT, CDR2 YYEEEE. V was pared by 7 bases and J by 9 bases, with 20 bases between. The CDR3 totals 14 residues. The CDR3 region is CASAKTGRNIEQFF. The DNA for the CDR3 is TGTGCCAGCGCTAAGACGGGGAGAAATATTGAGCAGTTCTTC.

The gene calls are TRBV6-1 and TRBJ1-4, with 9 bases fitting TRBD1. Germline values: CDR1 MNHNS, CDR2 SASEGT. Trimming removed 4 bases from V and 7 bases from J; junction bases left unmatched: 4. The CDR3 consists of 14 residues. The CDR3 nucleotides are TGTGCCAGCAGTGGCCGGGACAGGGTTGAAAAACTGTTTTTT. Translating gives CASSGRDRVEKLFF.

The J gene is TRBJ2-7, the V gene TRBV6-6; 8 positions match TRBD1. V lost 5 bases to trimming and J lost 5 bases; unmatched junction nucleotides: 8. This CDR3 is 14 amino acids long. Germline V gene data show CDR1 as MNHNY and CDR2 as SVGAGI (reference sequence). Here the CDR3 reads CASSDRTGTNEQYF. The DNA for the CDR3 is TGTGCCAGCAGTGACCGGACAGGGACCAACGAGCAGTACTTC.

CDR3 residues: CASSQGGRAFRTEAFF. The CDR3 nucleotides read TGCGCCAGCAGCCAAGGAGGGAGAGCTTTCCGGACTGAAGCTTTCTTT. This chain links TRBV4-3 with TRBJ1-1; D is ambiguous. Trimming removed 1 base at V and 5 bases at J, with 17 bases between. Germline V lookup: CDR1 LGHNA, CDR2 YSLEER. CDR3 length: 16 residues.

The rearrangement uses TRBV28 and TRBJ2-1; a possible D gene is TRBD2 (6 bases). V gave up 4 bases and J gave up 2 bases, with 6 bases separating them. There are 13 residues in the CDR3. Germline lookup yields CDR1 MDHEN and CDR2 SYDVKM. The CDR3 sequence is CASSSSAYNEQFF. The CDR3 DNA reads as TGTGCCAGCAGTTCTAGCGCCTACAATGAGCAGTTCTTC.

The chain combines TRBV5-1 with TRBJ2-7; D is perhaps TRBD1 (7 bases). Germline V CDR1 and CDR2: SGHRS, YFSETQ. Trimming stripped 4 bases from V and 6 bases from J, with 17 bases between. This CDR3 is built from 14 residues. The CDR3 DNA sequence: TGCGCCAGCAGCGCGGGACAGCTCTTCGGCGAGCAGTACTTC. Protein product: CASSAGQLFGEQYF.

V is TRBV7-2 and J is TRBJ1-6; 8 nucleotides line up with TRBD1. CDR1 is SGHTA and CDR2 is FQGNSA in the germline V gene. The CDR3 contains 15 residues. Trimming removed 1 base from V and 9 bases from J; junction bases left unmatched: 5. The DNA of the CDR3 is TGTGCCAGCAGCTTAGAAACAGGGGGGGGTTCACCCCTCCACTTT. Translation: CASSLETGGGSPLHF.